These 15 T cell receptor beta chains were all obtained from the same sample, sequenced in a study of CD8 T cells in Susac syndrome. With random hexamers, 0.5 to 1 ug RNA was reverse transcribed. TCRdb reprocessed the immunoSEQ multiplex PCR reads with MiXCR, giving one entry per CDR3 protein. The data show some 80,000 distinct CDR3 sequences, with approximately 94% seen just once and approximately 0.26% held by the top ten. The sequenced material came from CD8+ T cells from PBMCs. The receptors were gathered from a human donor in good health.

This clonotype was found once. V is TRBV19 and J is TRBJ2-3; no definite D call. CDR3 size: 15 residues. V lost 3 bases to trimming and J lost 2 bases, with 12 bases between them. Germline assignment: CDR1 LNHDA and CDR2 SQIVND (reference sequence). CDR3 coding DNA: TGTGCCAGTAGTATGATCGAGAGCCACACAGATACGCAGTATTTT. Translation: CASSMIESHTDTQYF.

This clonotype appeared a single time. The chain combines TRBV11-2 with TRBJ1-2; D not certain. V lost 5 bases and J 7 bases, leaving 26 bases between the germline ends. Germline assignment: CDR1 SGHAT and CDR2 FQNNGV. The CDR3 sequence is 17 residues long. CDR3 region: CASSPFPASPAIFGYTF. The CDR3 region has the DNA TGTGCCAGCAGCCCGTTCCCCGCCAGTCCGGCCATTTTTGGCTACACCTTC.

J is TRBJ1-2 and V is TRBV27; tentative D call: TRBD1 (6 bases). V lost 4 bases to trimming and J lost 4 bases, with 10 bases between them. CDR3 length equals 13 residues. The germline gives CDR1 MNHEY, CDR2 SMNVEV (reference sequence). CDR3 sequence reads: CASSSMDSYGYTF. In DNA, the CDR3 is TGTGCCAGCAGTTCGATGGACAGCTATGGCTACACCTTC.

The CDR3 region has the DNA TGTGCCAGCAGCCCTAACCTCCGGGACAGCTCCTACGAGCAGTACTTC. Amino acid sequence: CASSPNLRDSSYEQYF. This chain uses TRBV11-2 with TRBJ2-7; 7 bases match TRBD1. With 5 bases clipped from V and 0 bases from J, the junction kept 10 bases outside the gene matches. CDR1 is SGHAT and CDR2 is FQNNGV in the germline V gene. CDR3 length: 16 amino acids. Using reference TRBV11-2 and TRBJ2-7 for the parts outside the CDR3, the full variable domain is EAGVAQSPRYKIIEKRQSVAFWCNPISGHATLYWYQQILGQGPKLLIQFQNNGVVDDSQLPKDRFSAERLKGVDSTLKIQPAKLEDSAVYLCASSPNLRDSSYEQYFGPGTRLTVT.

The V and J genes are TRBV27 and TRBJ1-5; TRBD1 matches 8 bases. The CDR3 consists of 12 residues. The V and J ends lost 4 bases and 7 bases, in that order; junction bases with no gene match: 0. Germline CDR1 MNHEY, CDR2 SMNVEV (reference sequence). The CDR3 is CASSSGGQPQHF. The DNA of the CDR3 is TGTGCCAGCAGTTCAGGGGGCCAGCCCCAGCATTTT.

The chain recombines TRBV6-5 with TRBJ2-2; 12 bases agree with TRBD2. The length of the CDR3 is 15 residues. CDR1 and CDR2 from the germline V gene are MNHEY and SVGAGI. The trim removed 6 bases at V and 5 bases at J, leaving 4 bases unmatched. CDR3 coding DNA: TGTGCCAGCAGGCTAGCGGGAGGGGTGACCGGGGAGCTGTTTTTT. Translating it yields CASRLAGGVTGELFF.

The chain carries TRBV5-1 and TRBJ2-7, with TRBD1 matching over 7 bases. The J segment lost 3 bases and the V segment lost 0 bases, leaving 15 bases of the junction unmatched. Germline values: CDR1 SGHRS, CDR2 YFSETQ. The CDR3 is 18 residues long. CDR3 loop: CASSLAISHRGLDYEQYF. DNA for the CDR3: TGCGCCAGCAGCTTGGCCATCTCCCACAGGGGCCTAGACTACGAGCAGTACTTC.

This clonotype was observed once. An end of the junction does not agree with germline; a read error may underlie this. The gene calls are TRBV29-1 and TRBJ1-4, with a weak D call TRBD1 (5 bases). This CDR3 has 10 amino acids. CDR1 and CDR2 from the germline V gene are SQVTM and ANQGSEA. The CDR3 coding sequence is TGCAGCGTTGACTGGCAGGGCAGGGTTTTT. This gives the protein CSVDWQGRVF.

V usage is TRBV20-1 and J usage is TRBJ1-2, with TRBD1 as a possible D gene (6 bases). V gave up 3 bases and J gave up 8 bases, with 22 bases separating them. This CDR3 is 15 amino acids long. Germline CDR1 reads DFQATT; CDR2 reads SNEGSKA (reference sequence). CDR3 coding DNA: TGCAGTGCTAGGGCGGAGACAGGACCTATGGCGGGCTACACCTTC. Translating it yields CSARAETGPMAGYTF.

V is TRBV20-1 and J is TRBJ1-5; D gene unclear. Trimming shortened V by 2 bases and J by 7 bases, and 12 bases separated the two germline ends. Germline assignment: CDR1 DFQATT and CDR2 SNEGSKA (reference sequence). CDR3 size: 13 residues. This chain's CDR3 is CSARIGFGQPQHF. The CDR3 nucleotides read TGCAGTGCTAGAATAGGATTCGGGCAGCCCCAGCATTTT.

With respect to this clonotype: This likely comes from a read error, as the CDR3 has no conserved phenylalanine or tryptophan at its end. The V and J genes are TRBV5-1 and TRBJ1-1, with 7 bases lining up with TRBD1. The V gene's germline CDR1 is SGHRS and CDR2 YFSETQ. The CDR3 sequence is 15 residues long. Trimming cost V 2 bases and J 1 base; bases outside gene matches: 5. The CDR3 DNA reads as TGCGCCAGCAGCTTATACAGGGGACCGAACACTGAAGCTTTCCTT. Protein product: CASSLYRGPNTEAFL.

The rearrangement links TRBV4-3 to TRBJ2-2; D not resolved. This CDR3 spans 14 amino acids. The V gene's germline CDR1 is LGHNA and CDR2 YSLEER. Trimming stripped 5 bases from V and 6 bases from J, with 13 bases between. CDR3: CASSYSIGPGELFF. The CDR3 DNA reads TGCGCCAGCAGCTACTCGATTGGTCCCGGGGAGCTGTTTTTT.

This CDR3 reads CSARPSGSGYEQYV. The CDR3 nucleotides read TGCAGTGCTAGACCTAGCGGGAGTGGTTACGAGCAGTACGTC. The chain uses TRBV20-1 and TRBJ2-7; 10 bases line up with TRBD2. This CDR3 comprises 14 residues. With 2 bases clipped from V and 4 bases from J, the junction kept 5 bases outside the gene matches. Germline CDR1 is DFQATT and CDR2 is SNEGSKA (reference sequence).

The chain has TRBV2 and TRBJ1-2; perhaps TRBD1 as D (5 bases). From germline, CDR1 is SNHLY and CDR2 FYNNEI. The V and J ends lost 5 bases and 6 bases respectively, with 16 bases between them. CDR3 length: 14 residues. As DNA, the CDR3 is TGTGCCAGCAGTTCCGTAAGGGGAATTAATGGCTACACCTTC. It translates to CASSSVRGINGYTF.

The rearrangement links TRBV11-1 to TRBJ1-2; D is ambiguous. CDR1 is SGHAT and CDR2 is FQDESV in the germline V gene (reference sequence). The CDR3 has 12 amino acids. Trimming removed 4 bases at V and 7 bases at J, with 10 bases between. CDR3 coding DNA: TGTGCCAGCAGCTCCCCGGGAGGTGGCTACACCTTC. Residues: CASSSPGGGYTF. The full variable domain, in which reference TRBV11-1 and TRBJ1-2 provide the parts outside the CDR3, is EAEVAQSPRYKITEKSQAVAFWCDPISGHATLYWYRQILGQGPELLVQFQDESVVDDSQLPKDRFSAERLKGVDSTLKIQPAELGDSAMYLCASSSPGGGYTFGSGTRLTVV.